The 28 T cell receptor beta chains reported below all come from one sample, sequenced in a study of OX40 agonist ivuxolimab in advanced cancers. Here immunoSEQ multiplex PCR was the method, and the copy in TCRdb shows in-frame clones only, minus some. The sample records tens of thousands of clones, about 87% being singletons. The sequences come from CD4+ or CD8+ T cells sorted from blood, collected in a trial of the OX40 agonist ivuxolimab. Source of these receptors: an adult with an advanced solid tumor such as melanoma, head and neck, liver or kidney cancer.

The chain joins TRBV19 to TRBJ1-1; 8 bases are a match to TRBD1. The V and J ends lost 7 bases and 6 bases, in that order; junction bases with no gene match: 13. Germline CDR1 reads LNHDA; CDR2 reads SQIVND (reference sequence). This CDR3 has 15 residues. The CDR3 DNA follows: TGTGCCAGTACCCGACAGGGGCAATTAGGCGCTGAAGCTTTCTTT. Its protein is CASTRQGQLGAEAFF.

The gene calls are TRBV5-1 and TRBJ2-2; D unclear. The length of the CDR3 is 15 residues. From germline, CDR1 is SGHRS and CDR2 YFSETQ. Trimming took 2 bases from V and 6 from J, leaving 14 bases between them. The CDR3, as DNA: TGCGCCAGCAGCTTCCTGACACAGTCGGCCGGGGAGCTGTTTTTT. Residues: CASSFLTQSAGELFF.

V gene TRBV19 combines with J gene TRBJ2-7, with 9 bases lining up with TRBD1. There are 17 residues in the CDR3. Trimming cost V 4 bases and J 0 bases; bases outside gene matches: 10. The V gene's germline CDR1 is LNHDA and CDR2 SQIVND (reference sequence). The CDR3 loop reads CASSTPGQGPSSYEQYV. In DNA, the CDR3 is TGTGCCAGTAGTACACCTGGACAGGGGCCGAGCTCCTACGAGCAGTACGTC.

V is TRBV18 and J is TRBJ1-4; no clear D gene. CDR3 length: 13 residues. V lost 3 bases and J lost 5, with 7 bases in between. CDR1 KGHSH and CDR2 LQKENI come from the germline V gene. Here the CDR3 DNA reads TGTGCCAGCTCACCGGGCTCGAATGAAAAACTGTTTTTT. Protein sequence: CASSPGSNEKLFF.

This chain joins TRBV28 and TRBJ1-4, with 7 bases aligning to TRBD1. V was clipped by 4 bases and J by 5 bases; unmatched bases: 10. In germline, CDR1 is MDHEN, CDR2 SYDVKM. CDR3 size: 16 residues. CDR3 amino acids: CASSSPRTGKNEKLFF. DNA for the CDR3: TGTGCCAGCAGTTCTCCGCGGACAGGAAAGAATGAAAAACTGTTTTTT.

The CDR3 bases are TGTGCCAGCAGCTCCGAGGACGGAGACGATCAGCCCCAGCATTTT. Amino acid sequence: CASSSEDGDDQPQHF. The rearrangement uses TRBV11-3 and TRBJ1-5, with D unresolved. This CDR3 is built from 15 residues. Germline CDR1 is SGHNT and CDR2 is YENEEA. Trimming took 4 bases from V and 5 from J, leaving 15 bases between them.

In its sample, this clone was seen once. The chain carries TRBV18 and TRBJ2-7; D unclear. Trimming took off 1 base at V and 0 bases at J, with 10 bases between the two ends. CDR3 size: 15 residues. Germline V gives CDR1 KGHSH, CDR2 LQKENI. The CDR3 protein is CASSPLSEHSYEQYF. As DNA, the CDR3 is TGTGCCAGCTCACCACTCTCAGAGCACTCCTACGAGCAGTACTTC. Full variable domain (remainder filled in from reference TRBV18 and TRBJ2-7): NAGVMQNPRHLVRRRGQEARLRCSPMKGHSHVYWYRQLPEEGLKFMVYLQKENIIDESGMPKERFSAEFPKEGPSILRIQQVVRGDSAAYFCASSPLSEHSYEQYFGPGTRLTVT.

The chain combines TRBV28 with TRBJ1-2, with D tentatively TRBD1 (6 bases). The CDR3 has 14 residues. CDR1 MDHEN and CDR2 SYDVKM come from the germline V gene. V gave up 6 bases and J gave up 4 bases, with 15 bases separating them. The CDR3 is CASSKGGASYGYTF. The CDR3 nucleotides read TGTGCCAGCAGCAAGGGGGGGGCCTCCTATGGCTACACCTTC.

This chain connects TRBV9 to TRBJ1-6; no clear D. Germline values: CDR1 SGDLS, CDR2 YYNGEE. This CDR3 comprises 16 residues. Trimming pared 3 bases from V and 1 base from J, leaving 11 bases between. CDR3 region: CASSGKEGSYNSPLHF. The CDR3 DNA reads as TGTGCCAGCAGCGGGAAGGAAGGGTCCTATAATTCACCCCTCCACTTT.

The V call is TRBV19, the J call TRBJ1-1; perhaps TRBD1 as D (6 bases). CDR3 length: 16 amino acids. The V end lost 3 bases, the J end lost 2 bases, and 16 bases lay between the germline ends. Germline V gives CDR1 LNHDA, CDR2 SQIVND (reference sequence). The CDR3 nucleotides are TGTGCCAGTAGTATGGGTATTAGGACAGCCAACACTGAAGCTTTCTTT. Amino acid sequence: CASSMGIRTANTEAFF.

The chain employs TRBV18 and TRBJ1-4, with D possibly matching TRBD1 (5 bases). V dropped 3 bases and J dropped 0 bases, with 8 bases sitting between them. CDR1 and CDR2 (germline): KGHSH, LQKENI. This CDR3 comprises 15 residues. DNA for the CDR3: TGTGCCAGCTCACCCCGGGGCTCAACTAATGAAAAACTGTTTTTT. It yields the protein CASSPRGSTNEKLFF.

A few counts support this clone. The chain is built from TRBV10-3 and TRBJ2-1; D is possibly TRBD2 (6 bases). The germline CDR1 and CDR2 sequences are ENHRY and SYGVKD. V was clipped by 5 bases and J by 3 bases, with 20 bases between them. The CDR3 contains 17 residues. CDR3 bases: TGTGCCATCAGTCTCTTGACACTCCAGGGAGGCTACAATGAGCAGTTCTTC. Translation: CAISLLTLQGGYNEQFF.

This chain connects TRBV7-2 to TRBJ2-1; 12 bases are a match to TRBD2. CDR1 and CDR2 (germline): SGHTA, FQGNSA. The CDR3 is 15 amino acids. V was clipped by 1 base and J by 9 bases; unmatched bases: 4. The CDR3 here is CASSLELAGGREQFF. Written as DNA, the CDR3 is TGTGCCAGCAGCTTAGAGCTAGCGGGGGGGCGTGAGCAGTTCTTC.

The gene calls are TRBV19 and TRBJ2-5; TRBD1 might be the D (6 bases). V lost 5 bases and J 2 bases, leaving 12 bases between the germline ends. Looked up from germline, CDR1 is LNHDA and CDR2 is SQIVND (reference sequence). This CDR3 comprises 14 residues. The CDR3 DNA follows: TGTGCCAGTAGTCCTGGGGGCTTTCAAGAGACCCAGTACTTC. The encoded protein is CASSPGGFQETQYF.

This chain connects TRBV7-3 to TRBJ2-7; D tentatively fits TRBD1 or TRBD2 (5 bases each). Trimming cost V 5 bases and J 4 bases, with 18 bases left between them. Looked up from germline, CDR1 is SGHTA and CDR2 is FQGTGA. This CDR3 region has 15 residues. The chain's CDR3 is CASSLYGTENYEQYF. The CDR3 coding sequence is TGTGCCAGCAGCCTCTACGGGACGGAGAATTACGAGCAGTACTTC.

The chain employs TRBV9 and TRBJ1-5; D gene ambiguous. CDR1 and CDR2 (germline): SGDLS, YYNGEE. V was pared by 0 bases and J by 7 bases, with 14 bases between. This CDR3 has 15 residues. CDR3 protein: CASSVGPGREQPQHF. The CDR3 DNA follows: TGTGCCAGCAGCGTAGGGCCCGGGCGAGAGCAGCCCCAGCATTTT.

This clone was seen just once. This chain links TRBV6-1 with TRBJ2-3; 10 bases are a match to TRBD1. The germline CDR1 and CDR2 sequences are MNHNS and SASEGT. This CDR3 has 15 amino acids. Trimming removed 7 bases from V and 1 base from J; junction bases left unmatched: 5. The CDR3 coding sequence is TGTGCCAGCATGGGACAGGGGCGGGGCACAGATACGCAGTATTTT. This translates into CASMGQGRGTDTQYF.

The chain uses TRBV7-9 and TRBJ2-7; TRBD2 might be the D (5 bases). The length of the CDR3 is 14 residues. Trimming left V 0 bases short and J 6 bases short, with 12 bases between. Per germline, CDR1 SEHNR and CDR2 FQNEAQ (reference sequence). The chain's CDR3 is CASSLAEGSGEQYV. DNA of the CDR3: TGTGCCAGCAGCTTAGCAGAGGGCAGCGGCGAGCAGTACGTC.

The chain links TRBV7-6 to TRBJ2-1, with a tentative D call TRBD2 (7 bases). There are 14 residues in the CDR3. Germline V gene sequence: CDR1 SGHVS, CDR2 FNYEAQ. The V end was cut by 5 bases, the J end by 12 bases, with 20 bases between. DNA for the CDR3: TGTGCCAGCAGCCACCCGGGGGGAGGGACATGGCAGTTCTTC. As protein: CASSHPGGGTWQFF.

This chain links TRBV28 with TRBJ1-3; D is perhaps TRBD1 (5 bases). Trimming stripped 6 bases from V and 2 bases from J, with 11 bases between. Germline V lookup: CDR1 MDHEN, CDR2 SYDVKM. CDR3 length: 14 amino acids. As DNA, the CDR3 is TGTGCCAGCAGCCCGGGGGGGGCTGGAAACACCATATATTTT. Its protein product is CASSPGGAGNTIYF.

This chain links TRBV4-3 with TRBJ2-4; no reliable D call. Germline V gene lookup returns CDR1 LGHNA and CDR2 YSLEER. This CDR3 has 15 residues. Trimming cost V 0 bases and J 0 bases, with 6 bases left between them. CDR3 sequence: CASSQDDLAKNIQYF. The CDR3 DNA reads TGCGCCAGCAGCCAAGACGATCTAGCCAAAAACATTCAGTACTTC.

V is TRBV10-3 and J is TRBJ2-7, with 7 bases aligning to TRBD1. The CDR3 is 11 residues long. In germline, CDR1 is ENHRY, CDR2 SYGVKD. The J segment lost 5 bases and the V segment lost 9 bases, leaving 4 bases of the junction unmatched. CDR3 amino acids: CAIGTANEQYV. Here the CDR3 DNA reads TGTGCCATTGGGACAGCAAACGAGCAGTACGTC.

In this sample, this clone turned up once. The V and J genes are TRBV11-2 and TRBJ1-4, with no clear D. There are 13 residues in the CDR3. Deletions cut 0 bases from V and 4 bases from J, with 3 bases between. Per germline, CDR1 SGHAT and CDR2 FQNNGV. The CDR3 bases are TGTGCCAGCAGCTTAGACCTTAATGAAAAACTGTTTTTT. This gives the protein CASSLDLNEKLFF.

This clone was detected a few times. The rearrangement joins TRBV7-2 to TRBJ1-5; D call uncertain. Per germline, CDR1 SGHTA and CDR2 FQGNSA. Trimming removed 5 bases from V and 6 bases from J, with 11 bases in between. This CDR3 region has 13 residues. CDR3 protein: CASSPMWGQPQHF. The CDR3 region has the DNA TGTGCCAGCAGCCCGATGTGGGGTCAGCCCCAGCATTTT.

The chain couples TRBV10-3 to TRBJ2-7, with TRBD1 identical over 12 bases. V lost 11 bases to trimming and J lost 6 bases; unmatched junction nucleotides: 14. Germline V gene data show CDR1 as ENHRY and CDR2 as SYGVKD. The CDR3 is made up of 15 amino acids. For the CDR3, the DNA is TGTGCCGCCCAGGCGTCCGGGACAGGGGGCTCCGAGCAGTACGTC. Protein sequence: CAAQASGTGGSEQYV.

The count of this clone is one. The chain employs TRBV18 and TRBJ1-1; possibly TRBD1 for D (5 bases). V dropped 2 bases and J dropped 1 base, with 11 bases sitting between them. CDR1 is KGHSH, CDR2 LQKENI, per germline. CDR3 length: 15 residues. The CDR3 region has the DNA TGTGCCAGCTCACCAACCCAGGGATGGAACACTGAAGCTTTCTTT. Residues: CASSPTQGWNTEAFF. Full variable domain (outside the CDR3, taken from reference TRBV18 and TRBJ1-1): NAGVMQNPRHLVRRRGQEARLRCSPMKGHSHVYWYRQLPEEGLKFMVYLQKENIIDESGMPKERFSAEFPKEGPSILRIQQVVRGDSAAYFCASSPTQGWNTEAFFGQGTRLTVV.

CDR3 protein: CASSFQGDQPQHF. In DNA, the CDR3 is TGTGCCAGCAGCTTTCAGGGGGATCAGCCCCAGCATTTT. The V and J genes are TRBV5-5 and TRBJ1-5; TRBD1 aligns across 7 bases. The germline gives CDR1 SGHKS, CDR2 YYEKEE (reference sequence). The CDR3 length is 13 residues. Trimming at V came to 2 bases and at J to 5 bases, leaving 1 base not matched to a gene.

The chain carries TRBV2 and TRBJ1-1; possible D gene TRBD1, 5 bases. Trimming took 5 bases from V and 7 from J, leaving 11 bases between them. Germline V gives CDR1 SNHLY, CDR2 FYNNEI. CDR3 size: 12 residues. CDR3 bases: TGTGCCAGCAGTAGGGGCTCGTATGAAGCTTTCTTT. Its protein product is CASSRGSYEAFF.